Described below is a single TCR beta chain sequence and its context. This clone was detected once. The antigen it recognizes is unknown. No base quality information exists; no much larger clone differs at one position. CD4+ T cells from unexposed donors were collected before the COVID-19 pandemic (2011-2018). After less than 13 days of culture, CD4+ T cells were isolated with the EasySep CD4+ T cell isolation kit. As cell numbers permitted, CD4+ T cells from unexposed donors were tested for reactivity to SARS-CoV-2 S and N and to four common cold coronavirus spike pools. Each well received under 2.5 million PBMCs, cultured in IMDM supplemented with around 5% human AB serum and roughly 10 IU/ml IL-2. Half of the culture medium was replaced with fresh IL-2-containing medium on days 3 and 7. Each peptide culture condition was generally run in triplicate replicate wells. Leukapheresis product for the unexposed donors was bought commercially. Ficoll-Paque PLUS gradient centrifugation was used to isolate PBMCs from either whole blood or leukapheresis product. The PBMCs went either fresh into the expansion assay or into cryopreservation at -140 degrees C. The QIAamp Micro DNA Kit was used to extract genomic DNA from the CD4+ T cells.

The sample originates from a study of CD4 T cells in relation to SARS-CoV-2 and coronaviruses listed by TCRdb under 2021. Regarding the study in general: In the ViraFEST assay, PBMCs were cultured with antigen for 10 days, after which TCR beta CDR3s were sequenced to identify antigen-specific clonal expansions. An HIV-1 Nef peptide pool or a no-peptide culture served as the negative reference condition. Shared crossreactive spike epitopes were mapped to their HLA restriction using patient-derived lymphoblastoid cell lines. At the level of individual TCR clonotypes, the study evaluated whether memory CD4+ T cells crossreact between the spike proteins of SARS-CoV-2 and those of common cold coronaviruses. The Adaptive Biotechnologies TCR-sequencing kit was used to sequence samples from three pre-COVID donors and the naive versus memory experiments, whereas other data were Illumina-based. For other donors in the study, expansion assays were sequenced with a different, Illumina-based TCR-beta assay. What the study reported, not specific to this receptor: Because no donor provided both pre-pandemic and post-infection samples, tracing the source of pre-existing responses was limited. Small numbers of patients and of tested TCRs limited the study. In around two thirds of donors, memory CD4+ clonotypes turned up that crossrecognized SARS-CoV-2 and at least one common cold coronavirus spike. Significantly weaker SARS-CoV-2-driven expansion was shown by crossreactive clones than by monoreactive clones, consistent with antigenic imprinting. Crossreactivity analysis was centred on spike protein, so crossreactivity against other viral proteins was not assessed.

CDR3 length: 14 amino acids, cysteine to phenylalanine. Only the CDR3 DNA stays, 42 bases, in frame from base 1. Library creation used the immunoSEQ multiplex PCR assay. The paper's data handling went like this. During preprocessing, nonproductive sequences were removed, as were CDR3s that did not start with C, did not end with F or W, or were shorter than 7 amino acids. Antigen-specific clonotypes were called with the MANAFEST web app on the basis of expansion relative to the reference and to other culture wells. A clone was considered positive if significant expansion relative to the reference culture was observed in 2 of 3 replicate wells at an FDR below 0.05. For a clone to be considered positive, significant expansion relative to all other tandem wells and an odds ratio above 5 were also required. CDR3 homology was measured as pairwise Levenshtein distance, computed with the stringdist R package after trimming three terminal residues from each end. The clones in this table, taken by TCRdb from immuneACCESS, are in-frame only. Not every clone is retained; where verified, under half of the shortfall comes from an unresolved V gene, and the cause of the rest is unknown. D and trimming were read from the DNA, whereas the V and J calls and clone size are those reported in that table. This sample gives roughly 18,000 clones in total; approximately 80% of them show up just once. Around a quarter of the sample is taken by the ten largest.

This sequence was found in a human donor in good health. The sequenced material came from CD4+ T cells from PBMCs, cultured in vitro. The chain joins TRBV12-2 to TRBJ1-2; the DNA was not used to check the table's D call, TRBD1. TRBV12-2 is classified as a pseudogene. The CDR3 corresponds to CASRPKGTGGGYTF. The nucleotide sequence is given as TGTGCAAGTCGCCCTAAAGGGACAGGGGGAGGCTACACCTTC.